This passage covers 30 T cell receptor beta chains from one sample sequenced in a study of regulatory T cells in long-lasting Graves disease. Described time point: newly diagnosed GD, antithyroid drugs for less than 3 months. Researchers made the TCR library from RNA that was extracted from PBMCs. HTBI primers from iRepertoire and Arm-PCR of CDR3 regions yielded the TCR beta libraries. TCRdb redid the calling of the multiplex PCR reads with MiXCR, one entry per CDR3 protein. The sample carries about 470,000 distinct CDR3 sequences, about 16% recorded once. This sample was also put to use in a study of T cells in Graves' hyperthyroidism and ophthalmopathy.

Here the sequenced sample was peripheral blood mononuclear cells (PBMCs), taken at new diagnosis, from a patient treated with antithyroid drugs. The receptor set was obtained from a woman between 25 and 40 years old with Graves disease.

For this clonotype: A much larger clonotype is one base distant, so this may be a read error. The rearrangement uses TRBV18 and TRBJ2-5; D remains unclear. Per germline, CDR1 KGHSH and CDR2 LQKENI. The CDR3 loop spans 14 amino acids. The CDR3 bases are TGTGCCAGCTCAGCACCACTGGGGAAAGAGACCCAGTACTTC. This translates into CASSAPLGKETQYF. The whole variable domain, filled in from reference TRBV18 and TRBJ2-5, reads NAGVMQNPRHLVRRRGQEARLRCSPMKGHSHVYWYRQLPEEGLKFMVYLQKENIIDESGMPKERFSAEFPKEGPSILRIQQVVRGDSAAYFCASSAPLGKETQYFGPGTRLLVL.

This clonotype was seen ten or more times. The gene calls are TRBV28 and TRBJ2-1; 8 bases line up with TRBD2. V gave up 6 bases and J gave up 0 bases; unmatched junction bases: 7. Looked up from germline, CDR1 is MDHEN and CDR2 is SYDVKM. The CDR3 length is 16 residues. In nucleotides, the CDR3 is TGTGCCAGCAGGGGACTAGTAACGAGCTCCTACAATGAGCAGTTCTTC. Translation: CASRGLVTSSYNEQFF. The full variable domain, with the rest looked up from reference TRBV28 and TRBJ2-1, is DVKVTQSSRYLVKRTGEKVFLECVQDMDHENMFWYRQDPGLGLRLIYFSYDVKMKEKGDIPEGYSVSREKKERFSLILESASTNQTSMYLCASRGLVTSSYNEQFFGPGTRLTVL.

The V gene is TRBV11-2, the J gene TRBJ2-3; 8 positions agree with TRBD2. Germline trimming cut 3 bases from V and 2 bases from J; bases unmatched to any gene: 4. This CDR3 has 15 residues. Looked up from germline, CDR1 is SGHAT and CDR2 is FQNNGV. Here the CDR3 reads CASSFSGGNTDTQYF. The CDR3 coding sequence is TGTGCCAGCAGCTTCTCGGGAGGGAACACAGATACGCAGTATTTT.

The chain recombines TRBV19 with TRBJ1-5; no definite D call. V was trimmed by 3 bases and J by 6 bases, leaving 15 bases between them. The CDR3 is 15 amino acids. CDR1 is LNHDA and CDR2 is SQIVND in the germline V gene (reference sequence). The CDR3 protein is CASSIPHPPIQPQHF. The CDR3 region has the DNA TGTGCCAGTAGTATCCCCCACCCCCCGATTCAGCCCCAGCATTTT.

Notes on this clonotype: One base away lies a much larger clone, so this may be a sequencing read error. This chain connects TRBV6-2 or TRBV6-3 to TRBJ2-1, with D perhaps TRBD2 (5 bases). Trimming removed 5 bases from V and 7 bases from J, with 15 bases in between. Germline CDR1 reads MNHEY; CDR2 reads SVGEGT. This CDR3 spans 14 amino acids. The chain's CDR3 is CASSDSPGVNEQFF. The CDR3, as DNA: TGTGCCAGCAGTGATTCCCCCGGGGTAAATGAGCAGTTCTTC.

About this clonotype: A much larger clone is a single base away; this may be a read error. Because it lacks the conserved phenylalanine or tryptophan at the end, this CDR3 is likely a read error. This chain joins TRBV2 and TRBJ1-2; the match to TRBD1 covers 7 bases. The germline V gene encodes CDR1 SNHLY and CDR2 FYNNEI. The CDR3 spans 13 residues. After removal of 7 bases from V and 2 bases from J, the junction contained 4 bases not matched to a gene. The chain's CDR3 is CASTLQGNYGYTL. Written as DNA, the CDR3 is TGTGCCAGCACCCTACAGGGGAACTATGGCTACACCCTC.

The CDR3 DNA reads TGCGCCAGCAGCCACCCAGGGTCGGGGAACACTGAAGCTTTCTTT. As protein: CASSHPGSGNTEAFF. The chain recombines TRBV4-1 with TRBJ1-1; D is perhaps TRBD1 (5 bases). Germline CDR1 reads MGHRA; CDR2 reads YSYEKL. V lost 3 bases and J 1 base, leaving 12 bases between the germline ends. The CDR3 has 15 residues.

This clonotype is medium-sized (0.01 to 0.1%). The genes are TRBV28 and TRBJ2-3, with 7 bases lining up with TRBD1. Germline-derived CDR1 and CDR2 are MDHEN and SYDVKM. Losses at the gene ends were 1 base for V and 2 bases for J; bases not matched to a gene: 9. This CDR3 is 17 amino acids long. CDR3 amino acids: CASSLYPETGNTDTQYF. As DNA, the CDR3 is TGTGCCAGCAGTTTATACCCCGAGACAGGGAACACAGATACGCAGTATTTT.

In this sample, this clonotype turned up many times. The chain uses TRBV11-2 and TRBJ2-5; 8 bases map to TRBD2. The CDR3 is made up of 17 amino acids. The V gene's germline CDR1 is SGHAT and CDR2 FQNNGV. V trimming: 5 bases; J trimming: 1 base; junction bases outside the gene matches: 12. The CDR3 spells CASSAGLRTSTQETQYF. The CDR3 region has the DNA TGTGCCAGCAGCGCCGGACTTAGGACTAGCACCCAAGAGACCCAGTACTTC.

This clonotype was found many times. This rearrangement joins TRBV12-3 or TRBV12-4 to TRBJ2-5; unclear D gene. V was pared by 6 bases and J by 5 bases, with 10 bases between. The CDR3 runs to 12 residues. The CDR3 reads CASSPSRETQYF. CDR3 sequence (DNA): TGTGCCAGCAGCCCTTCCCGGGAGACCCAGTACTTC.

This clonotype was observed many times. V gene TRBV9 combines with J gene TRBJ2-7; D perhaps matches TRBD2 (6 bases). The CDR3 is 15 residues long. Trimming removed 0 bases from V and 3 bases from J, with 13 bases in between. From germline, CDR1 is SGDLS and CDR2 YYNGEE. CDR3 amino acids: CASSVDAGTIYEQYF. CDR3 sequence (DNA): TGTGCCAGCAGCGTAGATGCGGGGACCATCTACGAGCAGTACTTC.

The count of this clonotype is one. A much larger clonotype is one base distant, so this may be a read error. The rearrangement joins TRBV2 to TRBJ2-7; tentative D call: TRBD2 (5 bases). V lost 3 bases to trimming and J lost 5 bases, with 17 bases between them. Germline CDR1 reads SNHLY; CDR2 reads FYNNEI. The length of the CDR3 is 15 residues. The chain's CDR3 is CASSEGFMAGHEQYF. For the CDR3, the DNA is TGTGCCAGCAGTGAGGGGTTTATGGCGGGCCACGAGCAGTACTTC.

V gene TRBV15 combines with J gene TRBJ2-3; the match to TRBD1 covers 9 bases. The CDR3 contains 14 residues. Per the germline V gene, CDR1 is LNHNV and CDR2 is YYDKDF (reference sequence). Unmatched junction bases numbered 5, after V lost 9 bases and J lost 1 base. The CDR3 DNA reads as TGTGCCACTAACAGGGGGCATGGCACAGATACGCAGTATTTT. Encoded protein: CATNRGHGTDTQYF. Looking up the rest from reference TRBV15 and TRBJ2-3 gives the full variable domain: DAMVIQNPRYQVTQFGKPVTLSCSQTLNHNVMYWYQQKSSQAPKLLFHYYDKDFNNEADTPDNFQSRRPNTSFCFLDIRSPGLGDTAMYLCATNRGHGTDTQYFGPGTRLTVL.

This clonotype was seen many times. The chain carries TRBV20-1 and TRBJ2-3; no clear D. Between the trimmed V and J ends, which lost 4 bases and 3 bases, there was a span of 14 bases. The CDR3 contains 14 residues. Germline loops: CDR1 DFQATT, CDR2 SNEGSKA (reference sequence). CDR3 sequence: CSAIHQARTDTQYF. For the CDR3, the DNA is TGCAGTGCTATCCACCAGGCGAGAACAGATACGCAGTATTTT.

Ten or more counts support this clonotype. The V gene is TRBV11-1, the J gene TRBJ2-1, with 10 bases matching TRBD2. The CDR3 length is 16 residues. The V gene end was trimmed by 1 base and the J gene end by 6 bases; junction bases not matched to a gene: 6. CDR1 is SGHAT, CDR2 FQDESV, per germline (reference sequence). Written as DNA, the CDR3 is TGTGCCAGCAGCTTAGTCGGACTAGCGGCTATCAATGAGCAGTTCTTC. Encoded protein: CASSLVGLAAINEQFF.

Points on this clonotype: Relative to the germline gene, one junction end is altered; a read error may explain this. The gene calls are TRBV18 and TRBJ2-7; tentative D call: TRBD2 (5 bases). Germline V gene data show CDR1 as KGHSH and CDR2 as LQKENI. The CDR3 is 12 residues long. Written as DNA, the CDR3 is TGTGTCAGCTCACCGGGATCCTACGAGCAGTACTTC. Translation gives CVSSPGSYEQYF.

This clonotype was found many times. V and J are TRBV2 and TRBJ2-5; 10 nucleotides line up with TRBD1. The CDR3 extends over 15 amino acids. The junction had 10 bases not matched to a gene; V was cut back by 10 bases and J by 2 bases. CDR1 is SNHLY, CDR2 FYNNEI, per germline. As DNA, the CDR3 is TGTGCCACATTAGCACCGGGACAGGGGCAAGAGACCCAGTACTTC. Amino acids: CATLAPGQGQETQYF. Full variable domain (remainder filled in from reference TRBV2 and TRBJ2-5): EPEVTQTPSHQVTQMGQEVILRCVPISNHLYFYWYRQILGQKVEFLVSFYNNEISEKSEIFDDQFSVERPDGSNFTLKIRSTKLEDSAMYFCATLAPGQGQETQYFGPGTRLLVL.

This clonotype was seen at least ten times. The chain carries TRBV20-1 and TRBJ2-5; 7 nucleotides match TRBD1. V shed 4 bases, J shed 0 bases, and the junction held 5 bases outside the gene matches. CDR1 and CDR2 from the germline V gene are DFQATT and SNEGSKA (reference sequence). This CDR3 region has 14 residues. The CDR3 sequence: CSATDRAYQETQYF. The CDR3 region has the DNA TGCAGTGCTACAGACAGGGCATACCAAGAGACCCAGTACTTC.

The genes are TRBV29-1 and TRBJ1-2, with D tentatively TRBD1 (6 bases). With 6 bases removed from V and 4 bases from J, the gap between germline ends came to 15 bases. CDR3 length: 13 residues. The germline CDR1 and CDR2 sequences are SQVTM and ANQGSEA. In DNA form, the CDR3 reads TGCAGCGTGGACACAGGGAACCTCTATGGCTACACCTTC. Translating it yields CSVDTGNLYGYTF. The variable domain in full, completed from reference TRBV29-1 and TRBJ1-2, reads SAVISQKPSRDICQRGTSLTIQCQVDSQVTMMFWYRQQPGQSLTLIATANQGSEATYESGFVIDKFPISRPNLTFSTLTVSNMSPEDSSIYLCSVDTGNLYGYTFGSGTRLTVV.

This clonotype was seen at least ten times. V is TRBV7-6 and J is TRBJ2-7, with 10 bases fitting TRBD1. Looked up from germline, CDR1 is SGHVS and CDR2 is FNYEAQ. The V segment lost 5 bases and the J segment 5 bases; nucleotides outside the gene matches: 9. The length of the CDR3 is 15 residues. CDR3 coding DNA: TGTGCCAGCAGCGCTCGAGGACAGGGGGAACACGAGCAGTACTTC. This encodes CASSARGQGEHEQYF.

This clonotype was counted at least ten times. DNA of the CDR3: TGTGCCACCAGTGCCCCGGCAGCGGTGGAAAAGTTCTTC. This gives the protein CATSAPAAVEKFF. The rearrangement joins TRBV24-1 to TRBJ2-1; weak D call: TRBD2 (5 bases). The CDR3 runs 13 residues. V lost 5 bases to trimming and J lost 14 bases, with 18 bases between them. Looked up from germline, CDR1 is KGHDR and CDR2 is SFDVKD.

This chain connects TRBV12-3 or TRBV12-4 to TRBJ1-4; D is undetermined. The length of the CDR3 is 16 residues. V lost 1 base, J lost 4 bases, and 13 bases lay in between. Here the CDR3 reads CASSLVLGEGNEKLFF. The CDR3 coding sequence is TGTGCCAGCAGTTTAGTTTTAGGAGAGGGTAATGAAAAACTGTTTTTT.

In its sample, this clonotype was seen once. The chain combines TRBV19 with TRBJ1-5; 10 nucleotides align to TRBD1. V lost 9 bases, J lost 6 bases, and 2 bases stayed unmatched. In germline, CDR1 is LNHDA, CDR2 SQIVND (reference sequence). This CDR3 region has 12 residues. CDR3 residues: CASRDRGQPQHF. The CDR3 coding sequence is TGTGCCAGCCGGGACAGGGGTCAGCCCCAGCATTTT.

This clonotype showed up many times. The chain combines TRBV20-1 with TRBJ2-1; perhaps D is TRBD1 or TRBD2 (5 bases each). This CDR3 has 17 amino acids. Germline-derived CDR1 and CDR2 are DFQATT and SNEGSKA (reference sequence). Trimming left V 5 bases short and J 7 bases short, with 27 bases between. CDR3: CSASPPIPGRINNEQFF. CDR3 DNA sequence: TGCAGTGCTTCCCCGCCGATACCGGGACGGATTAATAATGAGCAGTTCTTC.

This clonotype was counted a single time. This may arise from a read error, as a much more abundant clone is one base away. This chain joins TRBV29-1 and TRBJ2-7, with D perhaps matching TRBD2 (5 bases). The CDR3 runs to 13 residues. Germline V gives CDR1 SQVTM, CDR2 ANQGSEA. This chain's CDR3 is CSVRSDSTYEQHF. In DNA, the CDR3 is TGCAGCGTTCGTTCGGACTCCACCTACGAGCAGCACTTC.

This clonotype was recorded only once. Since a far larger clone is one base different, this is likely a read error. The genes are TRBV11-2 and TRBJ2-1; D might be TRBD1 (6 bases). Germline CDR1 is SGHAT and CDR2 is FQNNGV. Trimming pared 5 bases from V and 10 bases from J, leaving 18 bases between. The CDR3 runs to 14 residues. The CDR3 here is CASSKGGAGYEQFF. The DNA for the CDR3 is TGTGCCAGCAGCAAAGGGGGAGCTGGCTACGAGCAGTTCTTC.

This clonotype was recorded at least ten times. The chain's CDR3 is CASSLGAGPAYEQYF. The DNA for the CDR3 is TGTGCCAGCAGCTTAGGGGCGGGGCCTGCCTACGAGCAGTACTTC. The rearrangement links TRBV11-2 to TRBJ2-7, with a tentative D call TRBD2 (6 bases). CDR3 size: 15 residues. Germline V CDR1 and CDR2: SGHAT, FQNNGV. V gave up 1 base and J gave up 2 bases, with 12 bases separating them.

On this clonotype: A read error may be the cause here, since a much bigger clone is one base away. Here the CDR3 reads CASRTSGQGARSEQYF. CDR3 DNA: TGTGCCAGCAGGACCTCGGGACAGGGGGCGCGGAGTGAGCAGTACTTC. V is TRBV6-1 and J is TRBJ2-3; 12 positions match TRBD1. The J call could be wrong; TRBJ2-7 is a better fit for the DNA end. The germline V gene has CDR1 MNHNS and CDR2 SASEGT. This CDR3 has 16 residues.

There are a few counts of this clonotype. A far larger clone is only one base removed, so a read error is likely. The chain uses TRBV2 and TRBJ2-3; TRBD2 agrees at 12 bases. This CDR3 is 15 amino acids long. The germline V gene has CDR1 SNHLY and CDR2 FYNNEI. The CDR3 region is CASSGPSGRVDEQSF. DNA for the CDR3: TGTGCCAGCAGCGGTCCTAGCGGGAGGGTAGATGAGCAGTCCTTC.

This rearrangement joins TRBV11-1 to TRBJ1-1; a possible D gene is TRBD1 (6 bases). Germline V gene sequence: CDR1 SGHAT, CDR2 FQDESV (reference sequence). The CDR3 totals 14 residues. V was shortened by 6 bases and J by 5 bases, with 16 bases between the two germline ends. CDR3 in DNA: TGTGCCAGCAGGGAAATGGGGGCCTGGACTGAAGCTTTCTTT. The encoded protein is CASREMGAWTEAFF.